Below, one TCR beta chain is given with its context. Sequencing used immunoSEQ multiplex PCR; TCRdb keeps in-frame clones, though not all of them. The table lists about 130,000 clones, 90% to 96% of them singletons. Germline values: CDR1 LNHDA, CDR2 SQIVND (reference sequence). J gave up 11 bases and V 4 bases, and 6 bases lay outside the gene matches. This CDR3 comprises 14 residues. The sample is drawn from a study of T cell changes during pregnancy in multiple sclerosis. This TCR was recovered from a female donor with multiple sclerosis, enrolled in a pregnancy study. Here the sequenced sample was peripheral blood, taken after pregnancy. V is TRBV19 and J is TRBJ1-5; 12 nucleotides line up with TRBD1. The CDR3 DNA follows: TGTGCCAGTAGTACCGGGACAGGGGGCTGGGCCCAGCATTTT. Translated, it gives CASSTGTGGWAQHF.